This entry lists 5 T cell receptor beta chains sequenced from one sample in a study of T cells in Graves' hyperthyroidism and ophthalmopathy. RNA transcripts were the template for amplifying TCR beta CDR3 regions. The study used the HTBI primer set for a first-round RT-PCR of the TCR CDR3. TCRdb processed the multiplex PCR reads anew with MiXCR; each CDR3 protein has one entry. The sample contains about 760,000 distinct CDR3 sequences, about a third of which appear only once. Sequences were obtained from blood. The receptors derive from a woman in her 40s with Graves' hyperthyroidism.

This chain joins TRBV19 and TRBJ2-6; D gene uncertain. The CDR3 is made up of 15 amino acids. CDR1 LNHDA and CDR2 SQIVND come from the germline V gene (reference sequence). Between the trimmed V and J ends, which lost 7 bases and 1 base, there was a span of 11 bases. CDR3 sequence: CASTTTPSGANVLTF. DNA for the CDR3: TGTGCCAGTACCACTACACCTTCTGGGGCCAACGTCCTGACTTTC.

The V and J genes are TRBV20-1 and TRBJ1-1; TRBD1 agrees at 12 bases. CDR1 is DFQATT and CDR2 is SNEGSKA in the germline V gene (reference sequence). This CDR3 contains 20 residues. The V and J ends lost 1 base and 0 bases, in that order; junction bases with no gene match: 15. This CDR3 is CSARGGRDRGRFYLNTEAFF. DNA of the CDR3: TGCAGTGCTAGAGGAGGGCGGGACAGGGGGCGTTTTTATTTGAACACTGAAGCTTTCTTT.

This rearrangement joins TRBV6-6 to TRBJ1-6; a possible D gene is TRBD1 (5 bases). V gave up 8 bases and J gave up 8 bases, with 16 bases separating them. The CDR3 sequence is 14 residues long. Germline CDR1 reads MNHNY; CDR2 reads SVGAGI (reference sequence). The CDR3 reads CASSPPTEHSPLHF. The CDR3, as DNA: TGTGCCAGCTCACCTCCGACAGAGCATTCACCCCTCCACTTT.

Many counts were recorded for this clonotype. The chain couples TRBV10-3 to TRBJ1-2; D remains unclear. The CDR3 spans 12 residues. Trimming left V 2 bases short and J 2 bases short, with 3 bases between. Germline CDR1 and CDR2: ENHRY and SYGVKD. The CDR3 DNA reads TGTGCCATCAGTGAGCCGAACTATGGCTACACCTTC. It translates to CAISEPNYGYTF.

The chain recombines TRBV7-8 with TRBJ2-7; 9 positions match TRBD1. Germline V lookup: CDR1 SGHVS, CDR2 FQNEAQ. J lost 6 bases, V lost 6 bases, and 6 bases had no gene match. The CDR3 loop spans 13 amino acids. In DNA form, the CDR3 reads TGTGCCAGCAGTTGGGACAGGGCTACCGAGCAGTACTTC. As protein: CASSWDRATEQYF.